This TCR beta chain originates from a study of T cells in Graves' hyperthyroidism and ophthalmopathy. Amplification of TCR beta CDR3 regions used RNA as the template. TCR CDR3 underwent first-round RT-PCR with the HTBI primer set. TCRdb itself ran the multiplex PCR reads through MiXCR, one entry per CDR3 protein. The sample lists roughly 93,000 distinct CDR3 sequences, about 51% occurring once. This clonotype was observed at least ten times. The antigen remains unidentified. Overall study findings and caveats: Researchers found most expanded thyroid clonotypes above 0.001 in blood as well. Ophthalmopathy got predicted by the model a median roughly 6.1 months before its onset.

Clinical symptoms, serum thyroxine, TRAb, thyroid ultrasound and orbital computed tomography informed diagnoses. The PBMCs were sourced from fresh peripheral blood (less than 11 ml). This CDR3 comprises 16 residues. Trimming pared 0 bases from V and 5 bases from J, leaving 16 bases between. Germline V lookup: CDR1 LNHNV, CDR2 YYDKDF (reference sequence). Sequencing input: blood. The rearrangement uses TRBV15 and TRBJ1-2, with D possibly being TRBD1 (5 bases). The TCR comes from a woman aged 40 to 49 with Graves' hyperthyroidism. CDR3 bases: TGTGCCACCAGCAGAGATCTCTGGGGGGAACATTATGGCTACACCTTC. Its translation: CATSRDLWGEHYGYTF.